Detailed here is one TCR beta chain. V shed 3 bases and J shed 8 bases, with 14 bases lying between them. The CDR3 consists of 13 residues. Per the germline V gene, CDR1 is SGHRS and CDR2 is YFSETQ. This entry is derived from a study of control samples from healthy donors and cancer patients. Generated by immunoSEQ multiplex PCR, the TCRdb table keeps only in-frame clones and is missing some. The table has some 130,000 clones, roughly 90% seen once; the top ten hold approximately 2%. The sample consisted of blood. The clonotype originates from a woman aged 45-60 years in good health. This chain joins TRBV5-1 and TRBJ1-1; no clear D gene. CDR3 nucleotides: TGCGCCAGCAGCTCGGATAATGGCTCGGAAGCTTTCTTT. It specifies CASSSDNGSEAFF.